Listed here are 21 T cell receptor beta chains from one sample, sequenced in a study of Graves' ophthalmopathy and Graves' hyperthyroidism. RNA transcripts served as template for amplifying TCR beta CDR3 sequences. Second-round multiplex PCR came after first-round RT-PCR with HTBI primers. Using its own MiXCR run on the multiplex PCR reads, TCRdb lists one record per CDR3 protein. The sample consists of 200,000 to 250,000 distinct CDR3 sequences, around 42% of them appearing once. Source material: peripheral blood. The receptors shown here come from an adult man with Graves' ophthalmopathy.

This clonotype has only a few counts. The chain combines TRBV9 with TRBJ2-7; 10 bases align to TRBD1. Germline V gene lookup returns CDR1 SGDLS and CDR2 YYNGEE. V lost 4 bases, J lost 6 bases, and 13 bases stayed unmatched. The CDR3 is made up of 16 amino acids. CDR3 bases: TGTGCCAGCAGCTTGATAGGACGGGACAGGGGTGGCGAGCAGTACTTC. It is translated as CASSLIGRDRGGEQYF.

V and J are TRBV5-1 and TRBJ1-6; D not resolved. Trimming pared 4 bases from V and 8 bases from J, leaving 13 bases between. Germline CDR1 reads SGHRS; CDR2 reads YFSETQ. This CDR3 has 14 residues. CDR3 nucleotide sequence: TGCGCCAGCAGCCAAAGTACTACTGATTCACCCCTCCACTTT. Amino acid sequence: CASSQSTTDSPLHF.

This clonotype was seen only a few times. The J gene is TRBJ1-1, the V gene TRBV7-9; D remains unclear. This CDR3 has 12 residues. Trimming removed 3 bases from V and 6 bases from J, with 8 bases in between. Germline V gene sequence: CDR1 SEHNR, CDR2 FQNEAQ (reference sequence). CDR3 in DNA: TGTGCCAGCAGCTTTGCGGTTTCTGAAGCTTTCTTT. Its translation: CASSFAVSEAFF. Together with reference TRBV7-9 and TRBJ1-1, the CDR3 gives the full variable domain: DTGVSQNPRHKITKRGQNVTFRCDPISEHNRLYWYRQTLGQGPEFLTYFQNEAQLEKSRLLSDRFSAERPKGSFSTLEIQRTEQGDSAMYLCASSFAVSEAFFGQGTRLTVV.

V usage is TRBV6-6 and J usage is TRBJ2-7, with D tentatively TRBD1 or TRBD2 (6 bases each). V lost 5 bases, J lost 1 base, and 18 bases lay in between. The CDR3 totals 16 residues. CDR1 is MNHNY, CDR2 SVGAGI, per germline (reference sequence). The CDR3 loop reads CASSDQGPAGSYEQYF. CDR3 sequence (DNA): TGTGCCAGCAGTGACCAGGGGCCGGCGGGATCCTACGAGCAGTACTTC.

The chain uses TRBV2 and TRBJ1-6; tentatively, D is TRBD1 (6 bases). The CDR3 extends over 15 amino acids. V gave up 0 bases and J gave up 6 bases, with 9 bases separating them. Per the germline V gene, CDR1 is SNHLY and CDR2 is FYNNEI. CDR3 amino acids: CASSEARGGNSPLHF. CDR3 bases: TGTGCCAGCAGTGAAGCGAGGGGGGGTAATTCACCCCTCCACTTT.

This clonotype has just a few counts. The CDR3 DNA sequence: TGTGCCAGCAGCCAAGAGTACAAGGCCTACGAGCAGTACTTC. Residues: CASSQEYKAYEQYF. The V gene is TRBV4-2, the J gene TRBJ2-7; no definite D call. The germline CDR1 and CDR2 sequences are LGHNA and YNFKEQ. CDR3 length equals 14 residues. V was cut by 0 bases and J by 2 bases, with 8 bases left in between.

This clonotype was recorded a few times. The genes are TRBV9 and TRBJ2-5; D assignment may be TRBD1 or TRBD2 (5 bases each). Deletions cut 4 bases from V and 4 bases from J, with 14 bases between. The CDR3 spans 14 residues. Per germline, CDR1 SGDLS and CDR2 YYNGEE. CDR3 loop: CASSSGSRGETQYF. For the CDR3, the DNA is TGTGCCAGCAGCTCAGGGAGCCGAGGAGAGACCCAGTACTTC. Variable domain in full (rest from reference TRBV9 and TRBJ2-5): DSGVTQTPKHLITATGQRVTLRCSPRSGDLSVYWYQQSLDQGLQFLIQYYNGEERAKGNILERFSAQQFPDLHSELNLSSLELGDSALYFCASSSGSRGETQYFGPGTRLLVL.

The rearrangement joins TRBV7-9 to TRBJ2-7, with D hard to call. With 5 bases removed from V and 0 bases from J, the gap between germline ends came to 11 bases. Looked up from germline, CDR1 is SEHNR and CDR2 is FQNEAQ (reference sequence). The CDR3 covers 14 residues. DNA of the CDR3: TGTGCCAGCAGCCTCCAGGTTAGCTCCTACGAGCAGTACTTC. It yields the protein CASSLQVSSYEQYF.

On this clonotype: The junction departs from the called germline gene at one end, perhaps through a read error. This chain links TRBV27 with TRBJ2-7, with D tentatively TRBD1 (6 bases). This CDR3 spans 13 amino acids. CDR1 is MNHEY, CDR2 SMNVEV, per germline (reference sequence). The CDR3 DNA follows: TGTGCCAGCAGTCTATCTACAGGGTACGAGCAGTACTTC. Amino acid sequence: CASSLSTGYEQYF.

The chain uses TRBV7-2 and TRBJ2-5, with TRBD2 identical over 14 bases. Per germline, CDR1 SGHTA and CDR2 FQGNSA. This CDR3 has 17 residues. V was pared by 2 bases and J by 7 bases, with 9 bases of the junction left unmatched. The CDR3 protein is CASSLKGLAGVVGTQYF. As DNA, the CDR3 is TGTGCCAGCAGCTTAAAGGGACTAGCGGGGGTCGTCGGGACCCAGTACTTC. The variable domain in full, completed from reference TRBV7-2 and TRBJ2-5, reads GAGVSQSPSNKVTEKGKDVELRCDPISGHTALYWYRQSLGQGLEFLIYFQGNSAPDKSGLPSDRFSAERTGGSVSTLTIQRTQQEDSAVYLCASSLKGLAGVVGTQYFGPGTRLLVL.

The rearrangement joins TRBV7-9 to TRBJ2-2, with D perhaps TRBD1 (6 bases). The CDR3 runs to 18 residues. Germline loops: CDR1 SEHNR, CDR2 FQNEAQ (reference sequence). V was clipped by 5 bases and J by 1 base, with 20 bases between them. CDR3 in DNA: TGTGCCAGCAGCGCGAGTCCCCCCCAGACAGGGAACACCGGGGAGCTGTTTTTT. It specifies CASSASPPQTGNTGELFF. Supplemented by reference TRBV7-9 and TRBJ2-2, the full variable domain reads DTGVSQNPRHKITKRGQNVTFRCDPISEHNRLYWYRQTLGQGPEFLTYFQNEAQLEKSRLLSDRFSAERPKGSFSTLEIQRTEQGDSAMYLCASSASPPQTGNTGELFFGEGSRLTVL.

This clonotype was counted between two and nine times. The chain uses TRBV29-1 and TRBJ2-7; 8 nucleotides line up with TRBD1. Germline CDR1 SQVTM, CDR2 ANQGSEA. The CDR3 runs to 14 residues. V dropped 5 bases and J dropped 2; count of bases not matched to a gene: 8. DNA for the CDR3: TGCAGCGTTACCCCCGCAGGGGGCCCCTACGAGCAGTACTTC. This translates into CSVTPAGGPYEQYF.

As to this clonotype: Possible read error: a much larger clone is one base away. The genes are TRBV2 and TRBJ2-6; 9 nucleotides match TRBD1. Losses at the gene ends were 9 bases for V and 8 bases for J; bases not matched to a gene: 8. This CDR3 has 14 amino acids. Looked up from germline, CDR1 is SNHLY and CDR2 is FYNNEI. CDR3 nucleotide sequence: TGTGCCAGTTCCCGGACAGGGGTAACCAACGTCCTGACTTTC. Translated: CASSRTGVTNVLTF. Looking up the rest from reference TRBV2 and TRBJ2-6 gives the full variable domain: EPEVTQTPSHQVTQMGQEVILRCVPISNHLYFYWYRQILGQKVEFLVSFYNNEISEKSEIFDDQFSVERPDGSNFTLKIRSTKLEDSAMYFCASSRTGVTNVLTFGAGSRLTVL.

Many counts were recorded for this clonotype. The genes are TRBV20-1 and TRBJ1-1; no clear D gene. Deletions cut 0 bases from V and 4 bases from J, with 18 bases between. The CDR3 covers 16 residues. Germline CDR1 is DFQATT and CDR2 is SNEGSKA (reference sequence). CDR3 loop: CSARDVRPRGGTEAFF. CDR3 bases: TGCAGTGCTAGAGATGTGCGTCCGCGAGGCGGCACTGAAGCTTTCTTT.

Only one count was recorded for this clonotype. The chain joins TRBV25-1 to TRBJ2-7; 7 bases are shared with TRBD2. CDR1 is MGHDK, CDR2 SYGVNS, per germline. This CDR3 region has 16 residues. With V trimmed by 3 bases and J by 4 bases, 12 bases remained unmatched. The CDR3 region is CASSDRGVAGEYEQYF. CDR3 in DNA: TGTGCCAGCAGTGATCGAGGGGTGGCGGGAGAGTACGAGCAGTACTTC.

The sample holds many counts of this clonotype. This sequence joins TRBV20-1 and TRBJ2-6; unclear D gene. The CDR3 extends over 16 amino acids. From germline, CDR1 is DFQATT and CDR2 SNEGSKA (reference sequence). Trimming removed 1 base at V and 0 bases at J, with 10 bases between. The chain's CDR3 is CSARGQENSGANVLTF. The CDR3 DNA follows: TGCAGTGCTAGAGGGCAGGAGAACTCTGGGGCCAACGTCCTGACTTTC.

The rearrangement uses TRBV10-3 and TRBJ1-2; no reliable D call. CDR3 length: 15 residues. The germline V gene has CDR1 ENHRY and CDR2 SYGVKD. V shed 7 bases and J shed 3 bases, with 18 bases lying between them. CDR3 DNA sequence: TGTGCCATCATTGATGTAAGGGATGGGGACTATGGCTACACCTTC. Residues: CAIIDVRDGDYGYTF.

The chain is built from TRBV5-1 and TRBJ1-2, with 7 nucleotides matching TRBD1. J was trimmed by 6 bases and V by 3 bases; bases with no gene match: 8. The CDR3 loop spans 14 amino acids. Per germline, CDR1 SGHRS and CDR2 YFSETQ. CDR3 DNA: TGCGCCAGCAGCTGGCGCGGACAGGCGGATGGCTACACCTTC. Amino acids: CASSWRGQADGYTF.

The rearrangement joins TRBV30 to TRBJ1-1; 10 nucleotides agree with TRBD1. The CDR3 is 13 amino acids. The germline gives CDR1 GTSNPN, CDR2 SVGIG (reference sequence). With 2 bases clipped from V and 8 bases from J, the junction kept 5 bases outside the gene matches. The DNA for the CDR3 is TGTGCCTGGAGTTTCCCGGACAGGGGGGAAGCTTTCTTT. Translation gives CAWSFPDRGEAFF.

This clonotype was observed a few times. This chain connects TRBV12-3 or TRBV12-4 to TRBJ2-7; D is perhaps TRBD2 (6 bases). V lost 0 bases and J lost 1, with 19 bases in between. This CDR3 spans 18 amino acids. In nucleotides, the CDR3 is TGTGCCAGCAGTTTAGCGCGCCTACGCAGCGGGCCTTCCTACGAGCAGTACTTC. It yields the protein CASSLARLRSGPSYEQYF.

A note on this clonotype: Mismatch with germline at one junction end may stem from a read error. In DNA, the CDR3 is TGTGCCAGCGGCTTAGATCGGGGACAGAATTACGAGCAGTACTTC. Translating gives CASGLDRGQNYEQYF. The chain couples TRBV7-9 to TRBJ2-7; 7 bases agree with TRBD1. CDR1 SEHNR and CDR2 FQNEAQ come from the germline V gene (reference sequence). This CDR3 spans 15 amino acids.